Each of the 17 T cell receptor beta chains below was sequenced from the same sample in a study of blood T cell repertoires in COVID-19. Profiling relied on immunoSEQ multiplex PCR, and the TCRdb table lists in-frame clones only, not all of them. The sample has about 110,000 clones, around 87% seen once; the top ten hold approximately 29%. The specimen was peripheral blood. The origin of the receptors is a woman aged 80 or over with acute or convalescent COVID-19.

The chain couples TRBV28 to TRBJ2-2, with 9 bases lining up with TRBD1. Germline CDR1 MDHEN, CDR2 SYDVKM. V lost 8 bases, J lost 5 bases, and 9 bases stayed unmatched. The CDR3 is made up of 15 amino acids. CDR3 DNA sequence: TGTGCCAGCGGCGGAACAGGGGGCCGTACCGGGGAGCTGTTTTTT. This translates into CASGGTGGRTGELFF.

The rearrangement joins TRBV7-2 to TRBJ1-1; D perhaps matches TRBD1 (5 bases). This CDR3 contains 14 residues. V was pared by 4 bases and J by 3 bases, with 12 bases between. Per germline, CDR1 SGHTA and CDR2 FQGNSA. CDR3 DNA sequence: TGTGCCAGCAGCTCAGGGACTCTAGACACTGAAGCTTTCTTT. The encoded protein is CASSSGTLDTEAFF.

The chain employs TRBV30 and TRBJ2-3, with 8 nucleotides matching TRBD2. CDR1 GTSNPN and CDR2 SVGIG come from the germline V gene (reference sequence). The CDR3 loop spans 14 amino acids. V gave up 1 base and J gave up 3 bases; unmatched junction bases: 3. CDR3 loop: CAWSEGGGTDTQYF. The CDR3 nucleotides read TGTGCCTGGAGTGAAGGCGGGGGGACAGATACGCAGTATTTT.

The chain couples TRBV5-6 to TRBJ1-3; 7 bases agree with TRBD1. Trimming cost V 4 bases and J 0 bases; bases outside gene matches: 10. The CDR3 loop spans 17 amino acids. Germline CDR1 is SGHDT and CDR2 is YYEEEE. The CDR3 protein is CASSGHPRDSSGNTIYF. The DNA of the CDR3 is TGTGCCAGCAGCGGCCACCCCCGGGACAGCTCTGGAAACACCATATATTTT. Variable domain in full (rest from reference TRBV5-6 and TRBJ1-3): DAGVTQSPTHLIKTRGQQVTLRCSPKSGHDTVSWYQQALGQGPQFIFQYYEEEERQRGNFPDRFSGHQFPNYSSELNVNALLLGDSALYLCASSGHPRDSSGNTIYFGEGSWLTVV.

The V and J genes are TRBV10-3 and TRBJ1-1; possible D gene TRBD1, 5 bases. Trimming left V 6 bases short and J 1 base short, with 12 bases between. CDR1 is ENHRY, CDR2 SYGVKD, per germline. This CDR3 has 14 residues. DNA of the CDR3: TGTGCCATCAGAATAGGACATGCGAACACTGAAGCTTTCTTT. Residues: CAIRIGHANTEAFF.

As regards this clone: Different DNA sequences within this sample yield the same CDR3. The chain uses TRBV4-3 and TRBJ1-4; 8 bases match TRBD1. This CDR3 comprises 16 residues. Trimming cost V 0 bases and J 5 bases; bases outside gene matches: 5. Germline V CDR1 and CDR2: LGHNA, YSLEER. The CDR3 region is CASSQDLGTGNEKLFF. DNA of the CDR3: TGCGCCAGCAGCCAAGATTTAGGGACAGGCAATGAAAAACTGTTTTTT.

The chain links TRBV30 to TRBJ2-7; D might be TRBD2 (5 bases). Trimming cost V 4 bases and J 1 base, with 11 bases left between them. The CDR3 has 13 residues. Per the germline V gene, CDR1 is GTSNPN and CDR2 is SVGIG (reference sequence). The CDR3 sequence is CAWTRARSYEQYF. The CDR3 nucleotides are TGTGCCTGGACGAGGGCCCGATCCTACGAGCAGTACTTC.

The rearrangement joins TRBV18 to TRBJ1-1; TRBD1 aligns across 7 bases. Trimming at V came to 3 bases and at J to 5 bases, leaving 6 bases not matched to a gene. Germline loops: CDR1 KGHSH, CDR2 LQKENI. The CDR3 extends over 14 amino acids. This CDR3 is CASSPQGGGTEAFF. The CDR3 region has the DNA TGTGCCAGCTCACCCCAGGGGGGCGGGACTGAAGCTTTCTTT. The entire variable domain, with the rest obtained from reference TRBV18 and TRBJ1-1, is as follows: NAGVMQNPRHLVRRRGQEARLRCSPMKGHSHVYWYRQLPEEGLKFMVYLQKENIIDESGMPKERFSAEFPKEGPSILRIQQVVRGDSAAYFCASSPQGGGTEAFFGQGTRLTVV.

The V and J genes are TRBV18 and TRBJ2-2; TRBD1 matches at 11 bases. V lost 3 bases to trimming and J lost 0 bases; unmatched junction nucleotides: 3. Looked up from germline, CDR1 is KGHSH and CDR2 is LQKENI. The CDR3 is 17 residues long. Written as DNA, the CDR3 is TGTGCCAGCTCACCTCCGGGACAGGGGGCGAACACCGGGGAGCTGTTTTTT. Translated: CASSPPGQGANTGELFF.

This clone was detected a few times. CDR3 bases: TGTGCCAGCACCGGACAGGGGAGCAATCAGCCCCAGCATTTT. Residues: CASTGQGSNQPQHF. V and J are TRBV28 and TRBJ1-5; 9 nucleotides line up with TRBD1. Germline trimming cut 7 bases from V and 1 base from J; bases unmatched to any gene: 2. Per germline, CDR1 MDHEN and CDR2 SYDVKM. The CDR3 is made up of 14 amino acids.

The chain links TRBV21-1 to TRBJ1-1; TRBD1 is the table's D call and was not checked against the DNA. TRBV21-1 counts as a pseudogene. The length of the CDR3 is 15 residues. The CDR3 nucleotides are TGTGCCAGCAGCAAAGGACCCGGACAACCCCGGCGGGCTTTCTTT. It codes for CASSKGPGQPRRAFF.

This chain joins TRBV5-8 and TRBJ2-3, with D possibly being TRBD1 (5 bases). Germline CDR1 is SGHTS and CDR2 is YDEGEE. Trimming shortened V by 2 bases and J by 0 bases, and 7 bases separated the two germline ends. The CDR3 contains 14 residues. The CDR3 DNA follows: TGTGCCAGCAGCTTCAGGGTTAGCACAGATACGCAGTATTTT. Its protein product is CASSFRVSTDTQYF. Full variable domain (outside the CDR3, taken from reference TRBV5-8 and TRBJ2-3): EAGVTQSPTHLIKTRGQQATLRCSPISGHTSVYWYQQALGLGLQFLLWYDEGEERNRGNFPPRFSGRQFPNYSSELNVNALELEDSALYLCASSFRVSTDTQYFGPGTRLTVL.

The gene calls are TRBV7-6 and TRBJ2-1; D is ambiguous. CDR1 SGHVS and CDR2 FNYEAQ come from the germline V gene. The CDR3 runs 15 residues. With 2 bases removed from V and 0 bases from J, the gap between germline ends came to 8 bases. This CDR3 reads CASSLRPSSYNEQFF. CDR3 sequence (DNA): TGTGCCAGCAGCTTAAGGCCTAGCTCCTACAATGAGCAGTTCTTC.

A few counts support this clone. The CDR3 spells CASSSRGGGLVYF. In DNA, the CDR3 is TGTGCCAGCAGTTCAAGGGGCGGGGGTCTGGTATATTTT. The V call is TRBV12-3 or TRBV12-4, the J call TRBJ1-3, with a possible D match to TRBD1 (5 bases). The CDR3 is made up of 13 amino acids. Trimming shortened V by 4 bases and J by 14 bases, and 18 bases separated the two germline ends.

The rearrangement links TRBV5-5 to TRBJ1-3; 7 nucleotides match TRBD1. The V segment lost 6 bases and the J segment 4 bases; nucleotides outside the gene matches: 7. Germline lookup yields CDR1 SGHKS and CDR2 YYEKEE (reference sequence). The CDR3 covers 14 residues. CDR3 sequence (DNA): TGTGCCAGCAACTCCGGAGGGGGCGGAAACACCATATATTTT. As protein: CASNSGGGGNTIYF.

This chain uses TRBV2 with TRBJ1-1; 7 bases fit TRBD1. The V gene end was trimmed by 7 bases and the J gene end by 0 bases; junction bases not matched to a gene: 2. The CDR3 consists of 13 residues. From germline, CDR1 is SNHLY and CDR2 FYNNEI. The DNA for the CDR3 is TGTGCCAGCATCGGACAGGTGAACACTGAAGCTTTCTTT. It yields the protein CASIGQVNTEAFF.

This chain uses TRBV10-3 with TRBJ2-4, with 8 bases that match TRBD1. This CDR3 is built from 14 residues. Germline CDR1 ENHRY, CDR2 SYGVKD. V shed 10 bases and J 5 bases; nucleotides not matched to a gene: 10. CDR3 DNA: TGTGCCACCAGAGCCGGACAGGGTCAAAACATTCAGTACTTC. Translation gives CATRAGQGQNIQYF.